This paragraph reports one T cell receptor beta chain. Its antigen remains unknown. The data were taken from a study of cytomegalovirus exposure and HLA in healthy donors. At the level of the study: In a later analysis, it was reported that the roughly 120 validation repertoires had been produced on the same platform as the 700 or so repertoires belonging to the first cohort. Study-wide points: It was confirmed in vitro that three of the CMV-associated chains were specific for CMV antigens.

The CDR3 is 15 amino acids. The ends were cut back, 1 base at V and 7 bases at J, with 14 bases in the middle. Sequencing used immunoSEQ multiplex PCR; TCRdb keeps in-frame clones, though not all of them. Of 130,000 to 150,000 clones in the sample, approximately 90% were seen once. The chain employs TRBV23-1 and TRBJ1-5; possibly TRBD1 for D (6 bases). TRBV23-1 is identified as an open reading frame with a role that is uncertain. The specimen was PBMCs. The TCR originated in a woman aged 25 to 39 in good health and CMV-seropositive. CDR3 bases: TGCGCCAGCAGTCAATACGTACAGGGTGGCCAGCCCCAGCATTTT. It specifies CASSQYVQGGQPQHF.